This TCR beta chain derives from a study of T cell repertoires in cytomegalovirus infection. Study-wide context: Public TCR beta signatures were indicative of both CMV infection and a matching HLA type.

From the reads, TCRdb called clonotypes with MiXCR, one entry per CDR3 protein. The sample shows approximately 730,000 distinct CDR3 sequences, 25% to 30% of them seen only once. Trimming pared 5 bases from V and 7 bases from J, leaving 11 bases between. The germline CDR1 and CDR2 sequences are MNHEY and SMNVEV (reference sequence). The CDR3 spans 12 residues. On this clonotype: The antigen is not known.

Study-wide findings and caveats: The response measured ex vivo was dominated by TCR beta clonotypes (HLA-C-restricted and CMV-specific).

The clonotype comes from a human donor in good health (CMV status not recorded). Some clones in this sample may be carry-over from other donors' samples. This chain joins TRBV27 and TRBJ1-1; D unresolved. Sequencing was performed on cultured CD8+ T cells from PBMCs, taken from culture after CMV antigen stimulation. The CDR3, as DNA: TGTGCCAGCAGTCACCGGGGTCTTGAAGCTTTCTTT. It encodes CASSHRGLEAFF.